The 16 T cell receptor beta chains presented below share a single source sample, sequenced in a study of T cell repertoires in cytomegalovirus infection. A single record per CDR3 protein comes from TCRdb applying MiXCR to the reads. The sample yields about a million distinct CDR3 sequences, roughly 30% seen once. Antigens for these TCRs are unknown. The sample in question was cultured CD8+ T cells from PBMCs, obtained from culture after CMV antigen stimulation. The receptors were sampled from a human donor in good health (CMV status not recorded). Some clones in this sample may be carry-over from other donors' samples.

The chain combines TRBV27 with TRBJ1-6; unclear D gene. This CDR3 is built from 15 residues. Trimming pared 0 bases from V and 7 bases from J, leaving 10 bases between. Germline V lookup: CDR1 MNHEY, CDR2 SMNVEV (reference sequence). The CDR3 DNA is TGTGCCAGCAGTTTATCCGACGGGAAGAATTCACCCCTCCACTTT. Residues: CASSLSDGKNSPLHF.

This clonotype was counted at least ten times. The chain carries TRBV7-2 and TRBJ1-1; tentatively, D is TRBD1 (6 bases). Germline CDR1 reads SGHTA; CDR2 reads FQGNSA. This CDR3 comprises 15 residues. V was cut by 5 bases and J by 1 base, with 14 bases left in between. The CDR3 sequence is CASSGHREGNTEAFF. The CDR3 nucleotides read TGTGCCAGCAGCGGACACAGGGAAGGGAACACTGAAGCTTTCTTT. Combining the CDR3 with reference TRBV7-2 and TRBJ1-1 gives the whole variable domain GAGVSQSPSNKVTEKGKDVELRCDPISGHTALYWYRQSLGQGLEFLIYFQGNSAPDKSGLPSDRFSAERTGGSVSTLTIQRTQQEDSAVYLCASSGHREGNTEAFFGQGTRLTVV.

In its sample, this clonotype was seen a few times. The chain recombines TRBV28 with TRBJ2-3; no clear D gene. This CDR3 region has 13 residues. Germline CDR1 and CDR2: MDHEN and SYDVKM. V lost 5 bases to trimming and J lost 4 bases, with 10 bases between them. CDR3 region: CASSRQWADTQYF. CDR3 DNA sequence: TGTGCCAGCAGTCGTCAATGGGCAGATACGCAGTATTTT.

The gene calls are TRBV2 and TRBJ2-7; TRBD2 aligns across 7 bases. Germline V gives CDR1 SNHLY, CDR2 FYNNEI. There are 16 residues in the CDR3. V trimming: 4 bases; J trimming: 2 bases; junction bases outside the gene matches: 11. The CDR3 sequence is CASSGGGPNQPYEQYF. As DNA, the CDR3 is TGTGCCAGCAGTGGGGGGGGACCAAACCAACCCTACGAGCAGTACTTC.

This clonotype came up many times. The J gene is TRBJ2-5, the V gene TRBV7-8; D possibly corresponds to TRBD2 (5 bases). CDR3 length equals 15 residues. Germline V gives CDR1 SGHVS, CDR2 FQNEAQ. Deletions cut 4 bases from V and 4 bases from J, with 16 bases between. The chain's CDR3 is CASSYILAVGETQYF. For the CDR3, the DNA is TGTGCCAGCAGCTACATTCTAGCAGTGGGAGAGACCCAGTACTTC.

In this sample, this clonotype turned up many times. The CDR3 bases are TGTGCCAGCAGCCCAGACGGATCCTACAATGAGCAGTTCTTC. Its protein product is CASSPDGSYNEQFF. The chain is built from TRBV7-2 and TRBJ2-1, with unresolved D. The V end was cut by 5 bases, the J end by 1 base, with 9 bases between. CDR3 length equals 14 residues. Germline V gene sequence: CDR1 SGHTA, CDR2 FQGNSA.

This clonotype was counted a few times. The chain recombines TRBV7-6 with TRBJ2-7; 11 bases align to TRBD2. The CDR3 spans 18 residues. Germline values: CDR1 SGHVS, CDR2 FNYEAQ. V lost 0 bases to trimming and J lost 5 bases; unmatched junction nucleotides: 12. The CDR3 here is CASSLAVGIAGGRDEQYF. The CDR3 DNA reads TGTGCCAGCAGCTTAGCGGTTGGTATAGCGGGGGGGCGCGACGAGCAGTACTTC.

Only a few counts were recorded for this clonotype. V and J are TRBV7-8 and TRBJ2-3, with D perhaps matching TRBD2 (6 bases). CDR1 SGHVS and CDR2 FQNEAQ come from the germline V gene. Trimming took 0 bases from V and 1 from J, leaving 11 bases between them. The CDR3 spans 16 residues. The CDR3 bases are TGTGCCAGCAGCTTAGCTGGAGGGGACCGCACAGATACGCAGTATTTT. Amino acid sequence: CASSLAGGDRTDTQYF.

The genes are TRBV29-1 and TRBJ2-1; 8 bases match TRBD1. Germline values: CDR1 SQVTM, CDR2 ANQGSEA. V lost 4 bases to trimming and J lost 2 bases; unmatched junction nucleotides: 7. This CDR3 comprises 15 residues. DNA of the CDR3: TGCAGCGTTGGGGCAGGACAGGGTCCCTACAATGAGCAGTTCTTC. It codes for CSVGAGQGPYNEQFF.

The chain links TRBV29-1 to TRBJ2-5; 14 bases align to TRBD2. CDR1 is SQVTM, CDR2 ANQGSEA, per germline. V lost 1 base to trimming and J lost 4 bases; unmatched junction nucleotides: 5. There are 16 residues in the CDR3. The CDR3 sequence: CSVEGLAGGPGETQYF. The CDR3 DNA follows: TGCAGCGTTGAAGGACTAGCGGGGGGGCCGGGAGAGACCCAGTACTTC.

This clonotype has a handful of counts. This chain connects TRBV29-1 to TRBJ1-2; D gene ambiguous. The CDR3 runs to 15 residues. The V end lost 0 bases, the J end lost 1 base, and 12 bases lay between the germline ends. The germline gives CDR1 SQVTM, CDR2 ANQGSEA. The CDR3 nucleotides read TGCAGCGTTGAAGAAGGAAACAGAAATAACTATGGCTACACCTTC. This encodes CSVEEGNRNNYGYTF.

The table lists this clonotype with many counts. The chain employs TRBV7-9 and TRBJ1-2; D is ambiguous. This CDR3 is built from 11 residues. V was clipped by 6 bases and J by 2 bases, with 4 bases between them. From germline, CDR1 is SEHNR and CDR2 FQNEAQ (reference sequence). The CDR3 here is CASSRNYGYTF. CDR3 DNA sequence: TGTGCCAGCAGTAGGAACTATGGCTACACCTTC.

This clonotype was recorded many times. The chain joins TRBV7-8 to TRBJ1-2; 7 nucleotides line up with TRBD1. The CDR3 covers 16 residues. The germline V gene encodes CDR1 SGHVS and CDR2 FQNEAQ. J gave up 0 bases and V 4 bases, and 8 bases lay outside the gene matches. CDR3 nucleotides: TGTGCCAGCAGCTGGAAAGGGGGACAGCCTAACTATGGCTACACCTTC. Translation gives CASSWKGGQPNYGYTF.

This clonotype has at least ten counts. The V and J genes are TRBV6-5 and TRBJ1-4, with D maybe TRBD1 (6 bases). The V end was cut by 6 bases, the J end by 8 bases, with 16 bases between. Looked up from germline, CDR1 is MNHEY and CDR2 is SVGAGI. This CDR3 comprises 14 residues. The chain's CDR3 is CASRHTGSGEKLFF. In nucleotides, the CDR3 is TGTGCCAGCAGACACACAGGGTCTGGAGAAAAACTGTTTTTT.

The CDR3 region has the DNA TGCAGTGCTCAGACAGGGGGCACCAATTCACCCCTCCACTTT. Encoded protein: CSAQTGGTNSPLHF. The chain has TRBV20-1 and TRBJ1-6; 10 bases agree with TRBD1. The germline CDR1 and CDR2 sequences are DFQATT and SNEGSKA (reference sequence). The CDR3 loop spans 14 amino acids. With V trimmed by 5 bases and J by 7 bases, 5 bases remained unmatched.

V gene TRBV15 combines with J gene TRBJ1-1; unclear D gene. V lost 4 bases to trimming and J lost 1 base, with 4 bases between them. CDR1 is LNHNV and CDR2 is YYDKDF in the germline V gene (reference sequence). This CDR3 spans 12 amino acids. The CDR3 bases are TGTGCCACCAGCAACTGGAACACTGAAGCTTTCTTT. Translation: CATSNWNTEAFF.